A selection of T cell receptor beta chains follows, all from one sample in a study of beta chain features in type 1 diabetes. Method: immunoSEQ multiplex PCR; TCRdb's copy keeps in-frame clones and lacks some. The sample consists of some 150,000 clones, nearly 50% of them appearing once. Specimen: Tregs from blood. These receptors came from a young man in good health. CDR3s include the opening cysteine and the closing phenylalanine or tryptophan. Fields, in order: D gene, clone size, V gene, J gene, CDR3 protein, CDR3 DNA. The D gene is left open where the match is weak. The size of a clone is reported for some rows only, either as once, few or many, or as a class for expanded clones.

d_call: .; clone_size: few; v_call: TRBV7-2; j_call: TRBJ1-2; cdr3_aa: CASSPLRGYGYTF; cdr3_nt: TGTGCCAGCAGCCCATTAAGAGGCTATGGCTACACCTTC
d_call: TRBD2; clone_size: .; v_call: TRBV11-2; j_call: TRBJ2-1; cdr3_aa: CASSLGSTSGTYNEQFF; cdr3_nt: TGTGCCAGCAGCTTAGGGTCTACTAGCGGGACTTACAATGAGCAGTTCTTC
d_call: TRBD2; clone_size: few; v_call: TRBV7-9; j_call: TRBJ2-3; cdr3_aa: CASSLRGLAVIDTQYF; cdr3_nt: TGTGCCAGCAGCCTACGGGGACTAGCGGTTATAGATACGCAGTATTTT
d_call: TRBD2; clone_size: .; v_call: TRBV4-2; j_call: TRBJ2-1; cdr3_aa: CASTSSGRAGEQFF; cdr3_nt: TGTGCCAGCACCTCTAGCGGGAGGGCCGGTGAGCAGTTCTTC
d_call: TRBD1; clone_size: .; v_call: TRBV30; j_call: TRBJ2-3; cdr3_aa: CARDRGITDTQYF; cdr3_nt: TGTGCCCGGGACAGGGGGATCACAGATACGCAGTATTTT
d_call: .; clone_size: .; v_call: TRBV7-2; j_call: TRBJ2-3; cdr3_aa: CASSWRTGTDTQYF; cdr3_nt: TGTGCCAGCAGCTGGAGGACTGGCACAGATACGCAGTATTTT
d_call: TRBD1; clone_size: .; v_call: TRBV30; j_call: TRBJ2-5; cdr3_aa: CAWSGGQPQETQYF; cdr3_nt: TGTGCCTGGAGTGGGGGACAGCCACAAGAGACCCAGTACTTC
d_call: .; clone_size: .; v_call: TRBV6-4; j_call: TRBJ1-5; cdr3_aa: CASSTGWGLNQPQHF; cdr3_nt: TGTGCCAGCAGTACAGGTTGGGGCCTGAATCAGCCCCAGCATTTT
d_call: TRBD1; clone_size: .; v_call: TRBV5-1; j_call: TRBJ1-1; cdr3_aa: CASRGDSDEAFF; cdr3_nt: TGCGCCAGCAGAGGGGACAGCGATGAAGCTTTCTTT
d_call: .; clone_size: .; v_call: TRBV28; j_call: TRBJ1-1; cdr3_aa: CASSPVGALNTEAFF; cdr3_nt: TGTGCCAGCAGTCCCGTGGGAGCCCTTAACACTGAAGCTTTCTTT
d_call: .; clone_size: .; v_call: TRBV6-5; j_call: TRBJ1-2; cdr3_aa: CASSYSTQVAVGYTF; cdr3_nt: TGTGCCAGCAGTTACTCGACACAGGTCGCGGTTGGCTACACCTTC
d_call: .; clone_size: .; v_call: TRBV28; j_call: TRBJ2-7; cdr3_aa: CASSFLVGYEQYF; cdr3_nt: TGTGCCAGCAGTTTTTTGGTCGGCTACGAGCAGTACTTC
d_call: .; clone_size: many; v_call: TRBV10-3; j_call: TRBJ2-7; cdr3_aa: CAISESKEITYEQYF; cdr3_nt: TGTGCCATCAGTGAGTCGAAGGAGATTACCTACGAGCAGTACTTC
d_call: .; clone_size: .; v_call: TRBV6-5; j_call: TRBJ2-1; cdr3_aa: CASSYARAHNEQFF; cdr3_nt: TGTGCCAGCAGTTACGCCAGGGCGCACAATGAGCAGTTCTTC
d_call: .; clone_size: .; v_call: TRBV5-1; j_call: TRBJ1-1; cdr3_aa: CASSRTPARTEAFF; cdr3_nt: TGCGCCAGCAGCCGTACCCCCGCGAGGACTGAAGCTTTCTTT
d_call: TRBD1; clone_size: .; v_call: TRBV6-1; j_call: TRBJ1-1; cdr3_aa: CASSQQGTEAFF; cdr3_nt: TGTGCCAGCAGTCAACAGGGGACTGAAGCTTTCTTT
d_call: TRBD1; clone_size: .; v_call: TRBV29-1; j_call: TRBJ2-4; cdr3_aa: CSVERTGASHGIQYF; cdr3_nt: TGCAGCGTTGAAAGGACAGGGGCTAGCCATGGCATTCAGTACTTC
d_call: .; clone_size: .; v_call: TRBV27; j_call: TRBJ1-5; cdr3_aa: CASTPRGGNQPQHF; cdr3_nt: TGTGCCAGCACTCCGAGGGGAGGGAATCAGCCCCAGCATTTT
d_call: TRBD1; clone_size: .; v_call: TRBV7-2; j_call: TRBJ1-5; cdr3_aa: CASSLGGQGNQPQHF; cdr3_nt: TGTGCCAGCAGCTTAGGCGGACAGGGCAATCAGCCCCAGCATTTT
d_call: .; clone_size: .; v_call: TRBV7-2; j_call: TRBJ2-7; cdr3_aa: CASSPQGSSYEQYF; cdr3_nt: TGTGCCAGCAGCCCGCAGGGGAGCTCCTACGAGCAGTACTTC
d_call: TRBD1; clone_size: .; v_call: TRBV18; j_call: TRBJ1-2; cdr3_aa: CASSIRTGALGYTF; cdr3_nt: TGTGCCAGCTCAATACGAACAGGGGCGCTTGGCTACACCTTC
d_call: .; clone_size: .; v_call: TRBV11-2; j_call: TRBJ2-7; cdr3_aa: CASSLQVSILYEQYF; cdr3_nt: TGTGCCAGCAGCCTACAGGTCTCCATTCTATACGAGCAGTACTTC
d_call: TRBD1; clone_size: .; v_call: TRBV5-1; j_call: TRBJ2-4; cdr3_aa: CASRRAGTEIAKNIQYF; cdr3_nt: TGCGCCAGCAGACGAGCCGGGACAGAGATAGCCAAAAACATTCAGTACTTC
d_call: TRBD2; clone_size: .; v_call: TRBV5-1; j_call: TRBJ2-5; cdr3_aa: CASSGLRENIETQYF; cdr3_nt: TGCGCCAGCAGTGGGTTGCGGGAGAATATAGAGACCCAGTACTTC
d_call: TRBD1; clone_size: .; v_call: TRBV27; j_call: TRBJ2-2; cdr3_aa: CASSHIRDRNTGELFF; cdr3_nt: TGTGCCAGCAGCCATATCAGGGACAGGAACACCGGGGAGCTGTTTTTT
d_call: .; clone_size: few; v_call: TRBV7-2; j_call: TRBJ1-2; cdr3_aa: CASSQMGGFYGYTF; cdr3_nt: TGTGCCAGCAGCCAGATGGGGGGGTTTTATGGCTACACCTTC
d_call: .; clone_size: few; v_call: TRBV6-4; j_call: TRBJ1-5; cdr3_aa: CASSGLPGRGPSNQPQHF; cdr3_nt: TGTGCCAGCAGTGGACTACCAGGGAGGGGACCTAGCAATCAGCCCCAGCATTTT
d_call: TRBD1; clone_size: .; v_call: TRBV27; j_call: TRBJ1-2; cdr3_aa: CASSLRTGYGYTF; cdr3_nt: TGTGCCAGCAGTTTGAGGACAGGATATGGCTACACCTTC
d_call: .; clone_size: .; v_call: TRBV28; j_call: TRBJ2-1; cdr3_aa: CASRTETTYNEQFF; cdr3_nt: TGTGCCAGCAGAACGGAGACTACCTACAATGAGCAGTTCTTC
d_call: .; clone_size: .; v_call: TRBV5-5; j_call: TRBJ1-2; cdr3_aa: CASSFSPGALSGYTF; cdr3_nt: TGTGCCAGCAGCTTCTCCCCAGGGGCCTTGAGTGGCTACACCTTC
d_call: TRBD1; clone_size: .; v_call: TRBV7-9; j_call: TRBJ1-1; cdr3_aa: CAGEGQGGSTEAFF; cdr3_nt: TGTGCTGGCGAGGGACAGGGGGGTTCGACTGAAGCTTTCTTT
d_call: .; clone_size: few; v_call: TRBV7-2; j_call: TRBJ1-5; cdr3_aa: CASSLAGDQPQHF; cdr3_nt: TGTGCCAGCAGCTTAGCAGGGGATCAGCCCCAGCATTTT
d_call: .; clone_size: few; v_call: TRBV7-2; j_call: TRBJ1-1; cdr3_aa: CASSLGQPNTEAFF; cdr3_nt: TGTGCCAGCAGTCTGGGCCAACCGAACACTGAAGCTTTCTTT
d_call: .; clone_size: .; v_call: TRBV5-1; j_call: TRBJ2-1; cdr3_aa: CASSPDSLGYNEQFF; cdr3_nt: TGCGCCAGCAGCCCGGACAGCCTAGGGTACAATGAGCAGTTCTTC
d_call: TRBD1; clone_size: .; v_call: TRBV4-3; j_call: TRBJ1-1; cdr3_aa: CASRDRGTEAFF; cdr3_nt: TGCGCCAGCAGGGACAGGGGCACTGAAGCTTTCTTT
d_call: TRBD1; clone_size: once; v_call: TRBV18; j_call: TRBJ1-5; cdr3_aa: CASSRTGDQPQHF; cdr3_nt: TGTGCCAGCTCACGGACAGGGGATCAGCCCCAGCATTTT
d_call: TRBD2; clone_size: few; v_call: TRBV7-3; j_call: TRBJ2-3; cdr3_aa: CASSQTSGGYTQYF; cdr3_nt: TGTGCCAGCAGCCAAACTAGCGGGGGATATACGCAGTATTTT
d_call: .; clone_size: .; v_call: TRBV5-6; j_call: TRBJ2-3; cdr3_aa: CASSFDSYSTDTQYF; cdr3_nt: TGTGCCAGCAGCTTCGACAGTTATAGCACAGATACGCAGTATTTT
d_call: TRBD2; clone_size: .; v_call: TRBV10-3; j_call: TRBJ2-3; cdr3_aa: CAIRGGRVTDTQYF; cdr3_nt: TGTGCCATCAGAGGCGGGAGGGTAACAGATACGCAGTATTTT
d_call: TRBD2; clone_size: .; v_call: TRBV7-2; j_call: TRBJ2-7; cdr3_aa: CASSFLAGGVYGEQYF; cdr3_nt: TGTGCCAGCAGCTTTCTAGCGGGAGGGGTTTACGGCGAGCAGTACTTC
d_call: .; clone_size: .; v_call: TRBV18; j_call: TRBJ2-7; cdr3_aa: CATRGALDSYEQYF; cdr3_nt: TGTGCCACCCGTGGGGCACTTGACTCCTACGAGCAGTACTTC
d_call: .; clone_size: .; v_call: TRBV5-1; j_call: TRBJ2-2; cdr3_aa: CASSSGVTGELFF; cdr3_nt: TGCGCCAGCAGCTCAGGGGTAACCGGGGAGCTGTTTTTT
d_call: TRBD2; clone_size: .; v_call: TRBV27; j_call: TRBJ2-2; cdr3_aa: CASSSQLAGRYTGELFF; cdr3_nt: TGTGCCAGCAGTTCCCAACTAGCGGGGAGGTACACCGGGGAGCTGTTTTTT
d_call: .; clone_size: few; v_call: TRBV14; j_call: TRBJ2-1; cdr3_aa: CASSQASSYNEQFF; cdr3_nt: TGTGCCAGCAGCCAGGCTAGCAGTTACAATGAGCAGTTCTTC
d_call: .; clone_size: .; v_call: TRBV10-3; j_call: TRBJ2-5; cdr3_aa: CAISGGGPGGTQYF; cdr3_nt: TGTGCCATCAGTGGGGGAGGTCCCGGGGGGACCCAGTACTTC
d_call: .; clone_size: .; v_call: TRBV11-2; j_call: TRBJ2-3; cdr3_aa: CASSLSLDTQYF; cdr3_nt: TGTGCCAGCAGTTTAAGCCTAGATACGCAGTATTTT
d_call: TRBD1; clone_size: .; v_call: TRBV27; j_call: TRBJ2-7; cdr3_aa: CASSSGTGGIYEQYF; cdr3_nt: TGTGCCAGCAGTTCCGGGACAGGGGGAATCTACGAGCAGTACTTC
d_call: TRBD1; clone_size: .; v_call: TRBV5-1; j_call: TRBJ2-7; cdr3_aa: CASSQQGSSGEQYF; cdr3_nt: TGCGCCAGCAGCCAACAGGGGTCCTCAGGAGAGCAGTACTTC
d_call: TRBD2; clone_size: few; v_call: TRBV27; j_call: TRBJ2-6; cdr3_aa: CASSVLAGASGANVLTF; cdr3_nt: TGTGCCAGCAGTGTACTAGCGGGAGCCTCCGGGGCCAACGTCCTGACTTTC
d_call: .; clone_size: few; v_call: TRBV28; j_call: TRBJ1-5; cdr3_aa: CASTPTDYSNQPQHF; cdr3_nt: TGTGCCAGCACCCCGACTGACTATAGCAATCAGCCCCAGCATTTT